This T cell receptor beta chain derives from a study of identical twins. A single record per CDR3 protein comes from TCRdb applying MiXCR to the 5' RACE reads. Of hundreds of thousands of distinct CDR3 sequences in the sample, 9.5% were seen once. The CDR3 covers 14 residues. Trimming stripped 6 bases from V and 1 base from J, with 9 bases between. CDR1 MNHEY and CDR2 SMNVEV come from the germline V gene (reference sequence). This clonotype was seen only a few times. These data also featured in a second study, about yellow fever vaccine responses in identical twins.

The sequencing input was CD8+ T cells sorted from blood. This chain uses TRBV27 with TRBJ2-2; no firm D call. The receptor comes from a woman between 18 and 29 years old in good health. The CDR3 nucleotides read TGTGCCAGCAGCCCCTTAGGGAACACCGGGGAGCTGTTTTTT. This sequence encodes CASSPLGNTGELFF.